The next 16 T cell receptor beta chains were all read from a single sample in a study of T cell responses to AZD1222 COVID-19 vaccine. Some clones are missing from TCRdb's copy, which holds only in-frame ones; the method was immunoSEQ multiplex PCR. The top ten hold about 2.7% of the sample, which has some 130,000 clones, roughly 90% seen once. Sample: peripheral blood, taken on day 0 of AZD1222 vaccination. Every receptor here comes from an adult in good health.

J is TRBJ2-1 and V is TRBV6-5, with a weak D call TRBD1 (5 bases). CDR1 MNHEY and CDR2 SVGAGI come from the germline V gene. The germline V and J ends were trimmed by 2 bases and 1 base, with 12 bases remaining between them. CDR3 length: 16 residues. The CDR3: CASSYLGRASYNEQFF. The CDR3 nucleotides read TGTGCCAGCAGTTACCTCGGCAGGGCTTCCTACAATGAGCAGTTCTTC.

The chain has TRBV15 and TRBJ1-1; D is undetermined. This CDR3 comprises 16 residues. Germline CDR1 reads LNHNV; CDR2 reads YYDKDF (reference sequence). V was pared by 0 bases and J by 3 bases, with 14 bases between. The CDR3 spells CATSRDRSLGDTEAFF. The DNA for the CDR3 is TGTGCCACCAGCAGAGATCGGAGCCTCGGCGACACTGAAGCTTTCTTT.

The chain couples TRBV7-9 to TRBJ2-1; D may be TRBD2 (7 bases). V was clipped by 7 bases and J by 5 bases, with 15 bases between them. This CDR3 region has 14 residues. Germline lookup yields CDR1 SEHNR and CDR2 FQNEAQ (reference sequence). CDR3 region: CASTLGGPNNEQFF. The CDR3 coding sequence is TGTGCCAGCACCTTGGGGGGGCCTAACAATGAGCAGTTCTTC.

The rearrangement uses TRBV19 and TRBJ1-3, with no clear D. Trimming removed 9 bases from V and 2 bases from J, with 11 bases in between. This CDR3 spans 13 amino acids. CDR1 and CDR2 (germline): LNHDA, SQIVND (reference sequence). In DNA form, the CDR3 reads TGTGCCAGCCGGAGAGCGGCTGGAAACACCATATATTTT. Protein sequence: CASRRAAGNTIYF.

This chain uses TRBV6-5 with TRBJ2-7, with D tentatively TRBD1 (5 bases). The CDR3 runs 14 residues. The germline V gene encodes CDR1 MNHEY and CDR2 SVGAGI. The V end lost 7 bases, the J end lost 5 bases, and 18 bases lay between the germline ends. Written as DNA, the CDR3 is TGTGCCAGCAACCAGGGATTTAGTCTACACGAGCAGTACTTC. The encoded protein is CASNQGFSLHEQYF.

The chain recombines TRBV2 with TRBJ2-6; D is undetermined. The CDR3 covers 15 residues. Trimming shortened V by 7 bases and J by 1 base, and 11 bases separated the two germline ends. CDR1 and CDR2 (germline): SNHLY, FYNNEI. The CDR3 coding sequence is TGTGCCAGCAAACCCGACATGTCTGGGGCCAACGTCCTGACTTTC. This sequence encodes CASKPDMSGANVLTF. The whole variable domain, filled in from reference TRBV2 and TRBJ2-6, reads EPEVTQTPSHQVTQMGQEVILRCVPISNHLYFYWYRQILGQKVEFLVSFYNNEISEKSEIFDDQFSVERPDGSNFTLKIRSTKLEDSAMYFCASKPDMSGANVLTFGAGSRLTVL.

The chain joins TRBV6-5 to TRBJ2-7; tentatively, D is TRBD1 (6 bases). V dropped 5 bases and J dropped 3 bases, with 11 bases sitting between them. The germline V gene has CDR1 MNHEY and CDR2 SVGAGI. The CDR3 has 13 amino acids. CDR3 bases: TGTGCCAGCAGTCAATCGACAGGCTACGAGCAGTACTTC. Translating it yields CASSQSTGYEQYF.

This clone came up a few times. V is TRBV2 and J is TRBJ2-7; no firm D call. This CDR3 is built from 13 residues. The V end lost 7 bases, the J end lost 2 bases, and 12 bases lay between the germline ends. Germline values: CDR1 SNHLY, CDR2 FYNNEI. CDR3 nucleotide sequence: TGTGCCAGCACCAGGCAGCTAGCCTACGAGCAGTACTTC. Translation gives CASTRQLAYEQYF. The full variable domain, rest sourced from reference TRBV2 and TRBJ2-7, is EPEVTQTPSHQVTQMGQEVILRCVPISNHLYFYWYRQILGQKVEFLVSFYNNEISEKSEIFDDQFSVERPDGSNFTLKIRSTKLEDSAMYFCASTRQLAYEQYFGPGTRLTVT.

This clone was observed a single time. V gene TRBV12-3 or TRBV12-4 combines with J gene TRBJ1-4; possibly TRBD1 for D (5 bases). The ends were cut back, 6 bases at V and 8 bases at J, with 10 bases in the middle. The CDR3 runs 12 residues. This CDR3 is CASRVGAEKLFF. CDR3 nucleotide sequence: TGTGCCAGCAGGGTAGGGGCCGAAAAACTGTTTTTT.

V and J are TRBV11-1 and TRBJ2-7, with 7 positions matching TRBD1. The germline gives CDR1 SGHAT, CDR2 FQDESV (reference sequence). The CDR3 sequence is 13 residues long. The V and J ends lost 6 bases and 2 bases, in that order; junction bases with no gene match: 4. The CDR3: CASSRQGAYEQYF. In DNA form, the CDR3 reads TGTGCCAGCAGTCGACAGGGAGCCTACGAGCAGTACTTC.

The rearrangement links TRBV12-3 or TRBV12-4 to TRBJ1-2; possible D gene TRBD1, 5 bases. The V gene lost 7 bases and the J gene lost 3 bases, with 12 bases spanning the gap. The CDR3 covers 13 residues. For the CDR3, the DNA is TGTGCCAGCAAGGGGCGGAGGGACTATGGCTACACCTTC. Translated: CASKGRRDYGYTF.

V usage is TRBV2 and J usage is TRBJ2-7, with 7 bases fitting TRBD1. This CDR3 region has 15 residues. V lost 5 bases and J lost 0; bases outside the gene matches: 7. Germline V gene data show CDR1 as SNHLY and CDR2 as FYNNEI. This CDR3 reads CASSLLNRGSYEQYF. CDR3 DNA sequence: TGTGCCAGCAGTCTCTTAAACAGGGGCTCCTACGAGCAGTACTTC.

The DNA for the CDR3 is TGTGCCAGCAGCTTAGAGGGCGAGCACTACGAGCAGTACTTC. Translation: CASSLEGEHYEQYF. The chain combines TRBV13 with TRBJ2-7; D is unresolved. Germline V lookup: CDR1 PRHDT, CDR2 FYEKMQ (reference sequence). With 1 base removed from V and 3 bases from J, the gap between germline ends came to 10 bases. The CDR3 extends over 14 amino acids.

CDR3 in DNA: TGTGCCAGCAGCTCCGTCGGGGACGAGCAGTACTTC. Encoded protein: CASSSVGDEQYF. The rearrangement joins TRBV7-9 to TRBJ2-7; D might be TRBD2 (5 bases). Germline-derived CDR1 and CDR2 are SEHNR and FQNEAQ (reference sequence). CDR3 length: 12 residues. Trimming stripped 4 bases from V and 5 bases from J, with 9 bases between.

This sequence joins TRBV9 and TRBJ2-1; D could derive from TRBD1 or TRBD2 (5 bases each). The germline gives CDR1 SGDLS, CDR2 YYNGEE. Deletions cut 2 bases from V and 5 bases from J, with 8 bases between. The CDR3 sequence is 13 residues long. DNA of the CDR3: TGTGCCAGCAGCGTCCAGGGAGACAATGAGCAGTTCTTC. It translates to CASSVQGDNEQFF.

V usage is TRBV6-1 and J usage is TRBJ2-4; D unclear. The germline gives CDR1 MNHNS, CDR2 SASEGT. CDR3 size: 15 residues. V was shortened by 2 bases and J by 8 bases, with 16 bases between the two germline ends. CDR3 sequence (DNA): TGTGCCAGCAGTGAAACAGCAAGGTTATCGGACATTCAGTACTTC. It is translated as CASSETARLSDIQYF.